This record covers a single TCR beta chain. This sample also contains other DNA sequences that code for the same CDR3. The data derive from a study of blood T cell repertoires in COVID-19. Overall study context: The samples span acute and convalescent COVID-19 from the United States, Italy and Spain. Nucleic acid was either cDNA or gDNA, and it came from T cells, B-cell-depleted T cells, or PBMCs.

The germline V and J ends were trimmed by 2 bases and 0 bases, with 6 bases remaining between them. CDR1 SGHRS and CDR2 YFSETQ come from the germline V gene. The length of the CDR3 is 14 residues. Original data processing: The authors estimated nucleated cell counts from reference gene primer amplification. Sequencing was performed with immunoSEQ multiplex PCR; in TCRdb, only in-frame clones are kept and a portion is missing. V and J calls and clone size follow that table, whereas D and trimming were derived from the DNA. The table includes 200,000 to 250,000 clones, under 85% detected once. The V gene is TRBV5-1, the J gene TRBJ1-3; TRBD1 is a possible D gene (5 bases). Sequencing used peripheral blood. The TCR sequence derives from a woman older than 75 with COVID-19, enrolled during active disease. Here the CDR3 reads CASSLGDSGNTIYF. The DNA of the CDR3 is TGCGCCAGCAGCTTAGGGGACTCTGGAAACACCATATATTTT.